A selection of T cell receptor beta chains follows, all from one sample in a study of blood T cell repertoires in COVID-19. Sequencing was performed with immunoSEQ multiplex PCR; in TCRdb, only in-frame clones are kept and a portion is missing. In the table there are some 180,000 clones, approximately 82% of which are singletons. Sequences were obtained from peripheral blood. Every receptor here comes from a woman aged 70-85 years who had recovered from COVID-19. CDR3s include the opening cysteine and the closing phenylalanine or tryptophan. The D gene is left open where the match is weak. Size is omitted from some rows. Given values are once, few, many or a class for expanded clones.

cdr3_nt cdr3_aa d_call v_call clone_size j_call
TGCGCCAGCAGCTTGGTTGGGGCTCTCGAGCAGTTCTTC CASSLVGALEQFF . TRBV5-1 . TRBJ2-1
TGTGCCAGCAGCTTAGGGGGTAGCGGAGGGAACACCGGGGAGCTGTTTTTT CASSLGGSGGNTGELFF . TRBV7-9 . TRBJ2-2
TGTGCCAGCAGTTTGGGCAACTATGGCTACACCTTC CASSLGNYGYTF . TRBV12-3/TRBV12-4 . TRBJ1-2
TGTGCCAGCAGTTCCCTAAAACTCTTGTGGCAGCCCCAGCATTTT CASSSLKLLWQPQHF . TRBV6-2/TRBV6-3 . TRBJ1-5
TGCGCCAGCAGCCAAGAGGGGACAGCGGCCTACGAGCAGTACTTC CASSQEGTAAYEQYF TRBD1 TRBV4-1 . TRBJ2-7
TGTGCCAGCAGCTTAGGCGGGCAGGGGGGTGAGCAGTTCTTC CASSLGGQGGEQFF . TRBV11-3 . TRBJ2-1
TGTGCCAGCAGCCCGTATTTCGGTCCCGGGGAGCTGTTTTTT CASSPYFGPGELFF . TRBV9 . TRBJ2-2
TGTGCCAGCAGCTTAGTGGGGAGGGATCACTACGAGCAGTACTTC CASSLVGRDHYEQYF TRBD2 TRBV11-2 . TRBJ2-7
TGTGCCAGCAGTCCCCGACAGGGGCCCTACGAGCAGTACTTC CASSPRQGPYEQYF TRBD1 TRBV27 . TRBJ2-7
TGTGCCACCAGCAGAGGGAGTAGCGGGATCGCCGGGGAGCTGTTTTTT CATSRGSSGIAGELFF TRBD2 TRBV15 . TRBJ2-2
TGTGCCAGCAGTGAAACCAGGGCATGGCAGCCCCAGCATTTT CASSETRAWQPQHF . TRBV6-1 once TRBJ1-5
TGTGCCAGCAGCCCGGGACTAGCGGGAGGTGGTGAGCAGTTCTTC CASSPGLAGGGEQFF TRBD2 TRBV9 . TRBJ2-1
TGTGCCAGCAGCCACCGGGGCTCCTACAATGAGCAGTTCTTC CASSHRGSYNEQFF . TRBV3-1/TRBV3-2 few TRBJ2-1
TGTGCCAGCAGTATAGACAGGGAGGCTGAAGCTTTCTTT CASSIDREAEAFF TRBD1 TRBV2 . TRBJ1-1
TGTGCCAGCAGCCCTACTAGCGGGGGGGTCTATGAGCAGTTCTTC CASSPTSGGVYEQFF TRBD2 TRBV14 . TRBJ2-1
TGTGCCAGCTCACCACCGGGGGAGGGCTACGAGCAGTACTTC CASSPPGEGYEQYF TRBD2 TRBV18 . TRBJ2-7
TGTGCCAGCAGCCGAGTACGGTACGAGCAGTACTTC CASSRVRYEQYF . TRBV7-8 once TRBJ2-7
TGTGCCTACAGCCCTGCAGGCAGTGCAACTAATGAAAAACTGTTTTTT CAYSPAGSATNEKLFF . TRBV2 . TRBJ1-4
TGCGCCAGCAGCTTGGCCTGGACAGGGGGCCGGCGGTCCTACGAGCAGTACTTC CASSLAWTGGRRSYEQYF TRBD1 TRBV5-1 . TRBJ2-7
TGCGCCAGCAGTAAAGACCCGGCGGGTGAAAAACTGTTTTTT CASSKDPAGEKLFF . TRBV23-1 few TRBJ1-4
TGTGCCTGGAGTGTTGGCGGGGGGACAGATACGCAGTATTTT CAWSVGGGTDTQYF TRBD2 TRBV30 . TRBJ2-3
TGCGCCACAGACAGGGCCTACGAGCAGTACTTC CATDRAYEQYF TRBD1 TRBV10-1 few TRBJ2-7
TGTGCCAGCAGCGCCACAAGCGGAACCCAAGAGACCCAGTACTTC CASSATSGTQETQYF . TRBV9 . TRBJ2-5
TGTGCCAGCAGTCCCCCGGACAGGGGGAGCTATGGCTACACCTTC CASSPPDRGSYGYTF TRBD1 TRBV28 . TRBJ1-2
TGCAGCGTTGAAGATTGGGGGACAGGGACTGAAGCTTTCTTT CSVEDWGTGTEAFF TRBD1 TRBV29-1 . TRBJ1-1
TGTGCCAGCAGCTTAGTGGGACTAGGAGTGGCTGAGCAGTTCTTC CASSLVGLGVAEQFF TRBD2 TRBV7-2 . TRBJ2-1